This T cell receptor (beta chain) is from a study of a mutant IDH1 vaccine in newly diagnosed glioma. As for the study in general: Investigators started vaccination 4-6 weeks after radiotherapy alone, or with temozolomide cycles.

Method: immunoSEQ multiplex PCR; TCRdb's copy keeps in-frame clones and lacks some. The data show tens of thousands of clones, with about four fifths seen just once and 4% to 6% held by the top ten. Note on this clone: Antigen: not known.

Noted time point: week 23, last vaccination. Vaccine doses each comprised 300 ug of mutant IDH1 20-mer peptide, with topical imiquimod. Astrocytomas found in donors were new, WHO grade 3 or 4, IDH1-mutant and ATRX-lost. The V end was cut by 5 bases, the J end by 1 base, with 6 bases between. The CDR3 consists of 12 residues. Germline CDR1 reads WSHSY; CDR2 reads SAAADI. Sequenced material: PBMCs, taken from a glioma patient whose treatment included an IDH1 peptide vaccine. J is TRBJ2-7 and V is TRBV10-2; the D is unclear. This receptor was taken from a man aged 40-49 years with glioma. Written as DNA, the CDR3 is TGCGCCAGCAGTTCCGGGTCCTACGAGCAGTACTTC. Its translation: CASSSGSYEQYF.